This record concerns one T cell receptor (beta chain) sequence. The sample is drawn from a study of blood T cell repertoires in COVID-19. In the study overall: Acute and convalescent COVID-19 specimens originated in the United States, Italy and Spain.

V gave up 3 bases and J gave up 1 base, with 7 bases separating them. Per the germline V gene, CDR1 is LGHNA and CDR2 is YNFKEQ. This CDR3 contains 14 residues. The table came from immunoSEQ multiplex PCR; TCRdb's copy has only in-frame clones and leaves some out. The profile shows some 260,000 clones, about 80% of them singletons. The receptor comes from a man at least 80 years old with acute or convalescent COVID-19. This chain uses TRBV4-2 with TRBJ1-3; unclear D gene. Material for sequencing was peripheral blood. CDR3 sequence reads: CASSQGRSGNTIYF. CDR3 bases: TGTGCCAGCAGCCAGGGGAGGTCTGGAAACACCATATATTTT.